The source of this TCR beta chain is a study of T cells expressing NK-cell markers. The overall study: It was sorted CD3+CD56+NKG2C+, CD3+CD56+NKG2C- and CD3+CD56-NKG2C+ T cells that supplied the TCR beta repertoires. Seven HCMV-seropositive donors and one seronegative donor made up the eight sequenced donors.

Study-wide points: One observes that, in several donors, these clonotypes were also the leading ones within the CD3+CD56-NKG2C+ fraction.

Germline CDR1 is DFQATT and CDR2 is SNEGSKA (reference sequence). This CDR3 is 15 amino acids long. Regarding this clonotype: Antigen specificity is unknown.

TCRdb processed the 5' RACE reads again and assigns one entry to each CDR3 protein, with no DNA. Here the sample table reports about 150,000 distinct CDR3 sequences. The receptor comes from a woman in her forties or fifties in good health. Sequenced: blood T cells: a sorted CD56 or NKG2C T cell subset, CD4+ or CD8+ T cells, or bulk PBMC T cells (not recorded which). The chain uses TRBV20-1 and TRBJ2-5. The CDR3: CSARDLVRVGETQYF.